This TCR beta chain was recorded in a study of T cell changes during pregnancy in multiple sclerosis. Germline CDR1 is MNHEY and CDR2 is SMNVEV (reference sequence). V trimming: 5 bases; J trimming: 3 bases; junction bases outside the gene matches: 6. The CDR3 sequence is 15 residues long. Libraries were prepared by immunoSEQ multiplex PCR; TCRdb keeps only in-frame clonotypes and omits some of them. The sample includes about 34,000 clones, about nine tenths of them seen just once. The sample holds one count of this clone. This TCR came from a female donor with multiple sclerosis, enrolled in a pregnancy study. The V and J genes are TRBV27 and TRBJ2-1; TRBD2 matches at 8 bases. Sequencing used CD8+ T cells from peripheral blood mononuclear cells, obtained in the first trimester of pregnancy. The CDR3 loop reads CASSPAGVRYNEQFF. For the CDR3, the DNA is TGTGCCAGCAGTCCAGCGGGAGTGCGCTACAATGAGCAGTTCTTC.